Presented here are 26 T cell receptor beta chains from one specimen sequenced in a study of response to subunit inactivated influenza vaccine (dated by TCRdb to the late 2010s). The time point label here, explained by the study, means: 45 days after influenza vaccine administration. To prepare the library, RT-PCR was applied. The sequencing machine was an Illumina HiSeq 2500. Using fastp trimming at Q25 and MiXCR clonotype assembly, TCRdb reanalyzed the public sequencing data and kept in-frame beta chains. Every CDR3 protein is listed once, alongside the most common genes and DNA of its rows. For this sample there are fewer than 700,000 distinct CDR3 sequences; 10% to 15% appear just once. The ten largest clonotypes hold around 14% of the sample. Material: PBMCs from blood, obtained more than 35 days after vaccination. The receptors were sampled from a man aged 50 to 59 who received an inactivated influenza vaccine. Donor details come from another sample of the same person, matched by shared clones.

This clonotype was counted many times. The rearrangement uses TRBV20-1 and TRBJ2-1; TRBD2 matches 9 bases. The germline CDR1 and CDR2 sequences are DFQATT and SNEGSKA (reference sequence). CDR3 size: 14 residues. V dropped 5 bases and J dropped 4; count of bases not matched to a gene: 6. The CDR3 coding sequence is TGCAGTGCTCCCGGGACTAGCAGTTACAATGAGCAGTTCTTC. Protein: CSAPGTSSYNEQFF.

This clonotype turned up a few times. The gene calls are TRBV2 and TRBJ2-1, with D maybe TRBD2 (6 bases). Looked up from germline, CDR1 is SNHLY and CDR2 is FYNNEI. This CDR3 comprises 14 residues. V lost 4 bases and J 4 bases, leaving 11 bases between the germline ends. CDR3 sequence: CASSAAGRYNEQFF. The CDR3 coding sequence is TGTGCCAGCAGTGCGGCGGGGCGGTACAATGAGCAGTTCTTC.

There are a few counts of this clonotype. This chain's CDR3 is CASKGQRHNEQFF. CDR3 nucleotides: TGCGCCAGCAAGGGACAGAGACACAATGAGCAGTTCTTC. The chain couples TRBV5-1 to TRBJ2-1, with TRBD1 matching 7 bases. This CDR3 region has 13 residues. V dropped 6 bases and J dropped 5; count of bases not matched to a gene: 5. Germline V lookup: CDR1 SGHRS, CDR2 YFSETQ. Filled out from reference TRBV5-1 and TRBJ2-1, the complete variable domain reads KAGVTQTPRYLIKTRGQQVTLSCSPISGHRSVSWYQQTPGQGLQFLFEYFSETQRNKGNFPGRFSGRQFSNSRSEMNVSTLELGDSALYLCASKGQRHNEQFFGPGTRLTVL.

The chain recombines TRBV11-2 with TRBJ2-2; D remains unclear. Between the trimmed V and J ends, which lost 2 bases and 4 bases, there was a span of 20 bases. Germline V gene data show CDR1 as SGHAT and CDR2 as FQNNGV. The CDR3 contains 18 residues. The CDR3 region is CASSLKEKDRPLTGELFF. The CDR3 DNA reads TGTGCCAGCAGCTTAAAGGAAAAGGACCGACCCCTCACCGGGGAGCTGTTTTTT.

This clonotype was observed a few times. The V gene is TRBV5-1, the J gene TRBJ2-5; 8 nucleotides match TRBD2. This CDR3 has 16 amino acids. Germline lookup yields CDR1 SGHRS and CDR2 YFSETQ. The trim removed 3 bases at V and 5 bases at J, leaving 12 bases unmatched. Here the CDR3 reads CASSWVTSATSETQYF. As DNA, the CDR3 is TGCGCCAGCAGCTGGGTGACTAGCGCCACGAGCGAGACCCAGTACTTC.

The table lists this clonotype with a few counts. The gene calls are TRBV6-2 or TRBV6-3 and TRBJ2-6; TRBD1 matches 9 bases. The germline V gene encodes CDR1 MNHEY and CDR2 SVGEGT. The J segment lost 6 bases and the V segment lost 5 bases, leaving 5 bases of the junction unmatched. The CDR3 is made up of 15 amino acids. CDR3 sequence: CASSHRTGAANVLTF. The CDR3 DNA sequence: TGTGCCAGCAGTCACCGGACAGGGGCGGCCAACGTCCTGACTTTC.

In its sample, this clonotype was seen a few times. This chain links TRBV5-1 with TRBJ2-3, with D uncertain. The V end was cut by 3 bases, the J end by 2 bases, with 10 bases between. The germline CDR1 and CDR2 sequences are SGHRS and YFSETQ. This CDR3 has 14 amino acids. CDR3: CASSSGPFTDTQYF. The CDR3 coding sequence is TGCGCCAGCAGCTCAGGACCGTTCACAGATACGCAGTATTTT.

V gene TRBV24-1 combines with J gene TRBJ2-2; D not certain. CDR1 KGHDR and CDR2 SFDVKD come from the germline V gene. CDR3 length equals 12 residues. V shed 3 bases and J shed 6 bases, with 4 bases lying between them. In DNA form, the CDR3 reads TGTGCCACCAGTGATCCCCCCGGGGAGCTGTTTTTT. Protein sequence: CATSDPPGELFF.

This clonotype was seen repeatedly, ten times or more. The chain couples TRBV5-6 to TRBJ2-7; D is perhaps TRBD2 (6 bases). CDR1 SGHDT and CDR2 YYEEEE come from the germline V gene. The V end lost 2 bases, the J end lost 6 bases, and 18 bases lay between the germline ends. The CDR3 has 15 amino acids. CDR3 DNA: TGTGCCAGCAGCTTCGCGAGGGGACTCGTCGCCGAGCAGTACTTC. Translated: CASSFARGLVAEQYF. Full variable domain (rest looked up from reference TRBV5-6 and TRBJ2-7): DAGVTQSPTHLIKTRGQQVTLRCSPKSGHDTVSWYQQALGQGPQFIFQYYEEEERQRGNFPDRFSGHQFPNYSSELNVNALLLGDSALYLCASSFARGLVAEQYFGPGTRLTVT.

This clonotype has just a few counts. The V call is TRBV20-1, the J call TRBJ2-7, with 8 nucleotides matching TRBD2. The CDR3 extends over 14 amino acids. J lost 6 bases, V lost 1 base, and 8 bases had no gene match. Germline CDR1 is DFQATT and CDR2 is SNEGSKA (reference sequence). The CDR3 nucleotides read TGCAGTGCTAGAGGCCCGGGGGGGGGTACCGAGCAGTACTTC. Protein product: CSARGPGGGTEQYF.

This sequence joins TRBV5-5 and TRBJ2-1; weak D call: TRBD1 (5 bases). CDR1 and CDR2 (germline): SGHKS, YYEKEE (reference sequence). Trimming cost V 3 bases and J 8 bases, with 15 bases left between them. This CDR3 is 14 amino acids long. CDR3 nucleotides: TGTGCCAGCAGCTCGTCAGGGTCGGGCCATGAGCAGTTCTTC. This sequence encodes CASSSSGSGHEQFF.

This clonotype was seen more than once but under ten times. This CDR3 reads CASSQDGGQKNIQYF. DNA for the CDR3: TGTGCCAGCAGCCAAGATGGAGGGCAGAAAAACATTCAGTACTTC. The chain links TRBV4-2 to TRBJ2-4, with D possibly matching TRBD2 (6 bases). V was trimmed by 0 bases and J by 4 bases, leaving 10 bases between them. The germline CDR1 and CDR2 sequences are LGHNA and YNFKEQ. This CDR3 spans 15 amino acids.

This clonotype was seen only a few times. The chain couples TRBV20-1 to TRBJ2-1, with 8 bases fitting TRBD2. The CDR3 has 15 amino acids. Germline V gene lookup returns CDR1 DFQATT and CDR2 SNEGSKA (reference sequence). Trimming cost V 1 base and J 4 bases; bases outside gene matches: 6. For the CDR3, the DNA is TGCAGTGCTAGAGGGCTAGCGGGTGATTACAATGAGCAGTTCTTC. Translation: CSARGLAGDYNEQFF.

This clonotype has only a few counts. The J gene is TRBJ1-1, the V gene TRBV20-1; D is unresolved. Trimming removed 4 bases from V and 1 base from J, with 10 bases in between. This CDR3 is 13 amino acids long. The germline CDR1 and CDR2 sequences are DFQATT and SNEGSKA (reference sequence). The CDR3 loop is CSANGVKNTEAFF. As DNA, the CDR3 is TGCAGTGCTAACGGGGTGAAGAACACTGAAGCTTTCTTT.

This clonotype was counted only a few times. This sequence joins TRBV7-8 and TRBJ2-4, with D possibly matching TRBD1 (6 bases). Trimming shortened V by 8 bases and J by 7 bases, and 18 bases separated the two germline ends. This CDR3 has 14 amino acids. Looked up from germline, CDR1 is SGHVS and CDR2 is FQNEAQ. The CDR3 DNA follows: TGTGCCAGCGGCACACGACAGGATGGGAACATTCAGTACTTC. Protein sequence: CASGTRQDGNIQYF.

At least ten counts were recorded for this clonotype. This sequence joins TRBV7-8 and TRBJ2-7; no firm D call. Germline V gene sequence: CDR1 SGHVS, CDR2 FQNEAQ. Trimming pared 2 bases from V and 5 bases from J, leaving 16 bases between. This CDR3 spans 15 amino acids. CDR3 loop: CASSLHFVRSNEQYF. The CDR3, as DNA: TGTGCCAGCAGCTTACACTTTGTTCGGTCCAACGAGCAGTACTTC.

This clonotype appeared many times. The chain joins TRBV9 to TRBJ2-7, with TRBD1 matching 11 bases. CDR3 size: 15 residues. The germline V gene has CDR1 SGDLS and CDR2 YYNGEE. The V gene end was trimmed by 4 bases and the J gene end by 3 bases; junction bases not matched to a gene: 6. The CDR3 spells CASSPSGTGGYEQYF. In DNA form, the CDR3 reads TGTGCCAGCAGCCCAAGCGGGACAGGGGGCTACGAGCAGTACTTC. The whole variable domain, remainder taken from reference TRBV9 and TRBJ2-7, is DSGVTQTPKHLITATGQRVTLRCSPRSGDLSVYWYQQSLDQGLQFLIQYYNGEERAKGNILERFSAQQFPDLHSELNLSSLELGDSALYFCASSPSGTGGYEQYFGPGTRLTVT.

This chain connects TRBV12-3 or TRBV12-4 to TRBJ2-4, with a possible D match to TRBD1 (5 bases). V shed 2 bases and J shed 5 bases, with 13 bases lying between them. This CDR3 has 15 residues. CDR3: CASSLYSGAQNIQYF. The CDR3 bases are TGTGCCAGCAGTTTATATTCTGGGGCGCAAAACATTCAGTACTTC.

This clonotype was seen a few times. This sequence joins TRBV7-8 and TRBJ1-1; 8 nucleotides align to TRBD1. CDR3 length: 13 amino acids. V lost 3 bases and J lost 10; bases outside the gene matches: 7. From germline, CDR1 is SGHVS and CDR2 FQNEAQ. The CDR3 nucleotides read TGTGCCAGCAGCTTTCAAGGACAGGGTAGAGCTTTCTTT. Translated, it gives CASSFQGQGRAFF.

The chain has TRBV21-1 and TRBJ2-2; the table calls TRBD1, which could not be checked here. TRBV21-1 is a known pseudogene. The CDR3 runs 18 residues. The CDR3 DNA sequence: TGTGCCAGCAGCCTATGGACAGGTCTGCCCAGAAACACCGGGGAGCTGTTTTTT. Its protein is CASSLWTGLPRNTGELFF.

J is TRBJ2-3 and V is TRBV7-9, with D possibly being TRBD2 (5 bases). The CDR3 extends over 9 amino acids. V was trimmed by 5 bases and J by 14 bases, leaving 8 bases between them. CDR1 and CDR2 (germline): SEHNR, FQNEAQ (reference sequence). In DNA form, the CDR3 reads TGTGCCAGCAGCCCGCGGGTGTATTTT. Amino acid sequence: CASSPRVYF.

This clonotype was seen many times. The rearrangement uses TRBV7-2 and TRBJ2-7, with TRBD1 matching 9 bases. This CDR3 region has 15 residues. Trimming removed 6 bases from V and 3 bases from J; junction bases left unmatched: 9. Germline values: CDR1 SGHTA, CDR2 FQGNSA. The CDR3 bases are TGTGCCAGCAGGGCCCGCGGGACAGGGTTCTACGAGCAGTACTTC. Translating it yields CASRARGTGFYEQYF.

V is TRBV29-1 and J is TRBJ2-1; TRBD2 matches 7 bases. Germline V gene lookup returns CDR1 SQVTM and CDR2 ANQGSEA. The CDR3 is 13 amino acids. J lost 3 bases, V lost 4 bases, and 3 bases had no gene match. CDR3 nucleotide sequence: TGCAGCGTTGTGCCTAGCGGCTACAATGAGCAGTTCTTC. The encoded protein is CSVVPSGYNEQFF.

This clonotype showed up just a few times. This chain joins TRBV4-3 and TRBJ2-2; TRBD2 might be the D (5 bases). This CDR3 spans 15 amino acids. Trimming pared 1 base from V and 2 bases from J, leaving 8 bases between. Germline V gives CDR1 LGHNA, CDR2 YSLEER. In nucleotides, the CDR3 is TGCGCCAGCAGCCAAGTGGGAGTCAACACCGGGGAGCTGTTTTTT. This translates into CASSQVGVNTGELFF.

This clonotype was seen ten or more times. The gene calls are TRBV5-1 and TRBJ1-3; 7 bases agree with TRBD1. J lost 0 bases, V lost 2 bases, and 5 bases had no gene match. Per germline, CDR1 SGHRS and CDR2 YFSETQ. The CDR3 spans 16 residues. The CDR3 spells CASSLTGDFSGNTIYF. The CDR3, as DNA: TGCGCCAGCAGCTTAACAGGGGACTTCTCTGGAAACACCATATATTTT.

There are a few counts of this clonotype. V usage is TRBV14 and J usage is TRBJ2-3, with 8 bases fitting TRBD2. The CDR3 covers 15 residues. Trimming at V came to 4 bases and at J to 3 bases, leaving 6 bases not matched to a gene. Looked up from germline, CDR1 is SGHDN and CDR2 is FVKESK. As DNA, the CDR3 is TGTGCCAGCAGCCCTCTCAGCGGGGGAACAGATACGCAGTATTTT. Protein: CASSPLSGGTDTQYF.